The 25 T cell receptor beta chains reported below all come from one sample, sequenced in a study of cytotoxic CD8 clonotypes in ibrutinib-treated CLL. Assay: immunoSEQ multiplex PCR; the TCRdb copy retains only in-frame clones and omits some. The sample shows about 130,000 clones, about 80% of them seen only once. Material: PBMCs, obtained after 24 months of ibrutinib treatment. The receptors stem from a human donor with chronic lymphocytic leukemia.

V gene TRBV6-6 combines with J gene TRBJ1-2; 7 bases map to TRBD1. With 5 bases clipped from V and 8 bases from J, the junction kept 5 bases outside the gene matches. The CDR3 length is 12 residues. Per germline, CDR1 MNHNY and CDR2 SVGAGI (reference sequence). The CDR3 reads CASSRDSGGYTF. DNA of the CDR3: TGTGCCAGCAGTCGGGACAGCGGCGGCTACACCTTC.

Only a few counts were recorded for this clone. This chain uses TRBV7-2 with TRBJ2-4; D is unresolved. There are 15 residues in the CDR3. Per germline, CDR1 SGHTA and CDR2 FQGNSA. The V end was cut by 1 base, the J end by 0 bases, with 7 bases between. Written as DNA, the CDR3 is TGTGCCAGCAGCTTAGTAACCGGAGCCAAAAACATTCAGTACTTC. This gives the protein CASSLVTGAKNIQYF.

This clone was seen once. The chain carries TRBV11-2 and TRBJ2-3; TRBD1 matches 10 bases. This CDR3 is 16 amino acids long. Germline values: CDR1 SGHAT, CDR2 FQNNGV. Losses at the gene ends were 1 base for V and 4 bases for J; bases not matched to a gene: 5. CDR3 sequence (DNA): TGTGCCAGCAGCTTAGGAAGGACAGGGGGGTCAGATACGCAGTATTTT. Translating gives CASSLGRTGGSDTQYF.

The rearrangement joins TRBV27 to TRBJ2-3; D uncertain. Germline CDR1 reads MNHEY; CDR2 reads SMNVEV (reference sequence). Trimming took off 7 bases at V and 0 bases at J, with 8 bases between the two ends. The CDR3 is 13 residues long. The CDR3 region has the DNA TGTGCCAGCACCCAGTCTAGCACAGATACGCAGTATTTT. It translates to CASTQSSTDTQYF.

The count of this clone is one. This chain joins TRBV7-3 and TRBJ2-7, with 10 bases identical to TRBD1. The trim removed 4 bases at V and 5 bases at J, leaving 2 bases unmatched. This CDR3 is built from 13 residues. Germline lookup yields CDR1 SGHTA and CDR2 FQGTGA. The CDR3 coding sequence is TGTGCCAGCAGCTCAGACAGGGGGCACGAGCAGTACTTC. Its translation: CASSSDRGHEQYF. The full variable domain, its missing parts supplied by reference TRBV7-3 and TRBJ2-7, is GAGVSQTPSNKVTEKGKYVELRCDPISGHTALYWYRQSLGQGPEFLIYFQGTGAADDSGLPNDRFFAVRPEGSVSTLKIQRTERGDSAVYLCASSSDRGHEQYFGPGTRLTVT.

The chain carries TRBV11-2 and TRBJ2-2; D may match TRBD1 or TRBD2 (6 bases each). The CDR3 sequence is 15 residues long. Trimming took off 1 base at V and 5 bases at J, with 11 bases between the two ends. CDR1 and CDR2 from the germline V gene are SGHAT and FQNNGV. This chain's CDR3 is CASSLGQGRTGELFF. CDR3 sequence (DNA): TGTGCCAGCAGCTTAGGGCAGGGGAGGACCGGGGAGCTGTTTTTT. The variable domain in full, completed from reference TRBV11-2 and TRBJ2-2, reads EAGVAQSPRYKIIEKRQSVAFWCNPISGHATLYWYQQILGQGPKLLIQFQNNGVVDDSQLPKDRFSAERLKGVDSTLKIQPAKLEDSAVYLCASSLGQGRTGELFFGEGSRLTVL.

This chain connects TRBV28 to TRBJ1-2; D is unclear. From germline, CDR1 is MDHEN and CDR2 SYDVKM. Trimming removed 5 bases from V and 0 bases from J, with 13 bases in between. The length of the CDR3 is 15 residues. Here the CDR3 reads CASSPSGAPNYGYTF. Written as DNA, the CDR3 is TGTGCCAGCAGTCCCTCCGGAGCTCCTAACTATGGCTACACCTTC.

The chain links TRBV11-3 to TRBJ1-1; no clear D gene. This CDR3 is 14 amino acids long. CDR1 SGHNT and CDR2 YENEEA come from the germline V gene. With 4 bases removed from V and 1 base from J, the gap between germline ends came to 10 bases. As DNA, the CDR3 is TGTGCCAGCAGCTCTAGAGCCCAGAACACTGAAGCTTTCTTT. Amino acid sequence: CASSSRAQNTEAFF.

This clone was seen many times. This rearrangement joins TRBV4-2 to TRBJ2-7, with D unresolved. V was clipped by 0 bases and J by 4 bases, with 10 bases between them. The CDR3 consists of 14 residues. CDR1 LGHNA and CDR2 YNFKEQ come from the germline V gene. The CDR3 sequence is CASSQDRVLYEQYF. Here the CDR3 DNA reads TGTGCCAGCAGCCAAGATCGAGTCTTATACGAGCAGTACTTC.

The chain's CDR3 is CTSSQDRRPNEQFF. The CDR3 nucleotides are TGCACCAGCAGCCAAGATCGGCGACCCAATGAGCAGTTCTTC. This chain joins TRBV1 and TRBJ2-1. TRBV1 is classified as a pseudogene. The CDR3 runs 14 residues.

This clone came up a few times. The chain is built from TRBV14 and TRBJ1-1; no clear D gene. Germline V gene lookup returns CDR1 SGHDN and CDR2 FVKESK. The V end lost 3 bases, the J end lost 3 bases, and 2 bases lay between the germline ends. The CDR3 loop spans 11 amino acids. The CDR3 DNA follows: TGTGCCAGCAGCCACTACACTGAAGCTTTCTTT. Translation gives CASSHYTEAFF.

The rearrangement joins TRBV19 to TRBJ2-7; 8 bases line up with TRBD2. J gave up 6 bases and V 1 base, and 8 bases lay outside the gene matches. Germline V lookup: CDR1 LNHDA, CDR2 SQIVND (reference sequence). CDR3 size: 15 residues. The CDR3 reads CASSIGAGVGLEQYF. The CDR3 DNA is TGTGCCAGTAGTATAGGAGCGGGAGTCGGGCTCGAGCAGTACTTC.

The chain has TRBV5-6 and TRBJ1-6; D may be TRBD1 (5 bases). This CDR3 has 14 amino acids. The V end was cut by 5 bases, the J end by 4 bases, with 10 bases between. CDR1 and CDR2 (germline): SGHDT, YYEEEE. The CDR3 DNA sequence: TGTGCCAGCAGGGCCGGGGCTTATAATTCACCCCTCCACTTT. Its protein product is CASRAGAYNSPLHF.

This clone appeared once. The rearrangement joins TRBV9 to TRBJ2-5; 9 bases are a match to TRBD2. V dropped 2 bases and J dropped 5; count of bases not matched to a gene: 10. Germline CDR1 reads SGDLS; CDR2 reads YYNGEE. The CDR3 length is 16 residues. The CDR3 nucleotides read TGTGCCAGCAGCGTCTGGGGTAGCGGGAGTGGGGAGACCCAGTACTTC. Its protein product is CASSVWGSGSGETQYF.

The chain uses TRBV7-2 and TRBJ2-1, with 7 bases identical to TRBD2. Germline trimming cut 7 bases from V and 0 bases from J; bases unmatched to any gene: 6. Germline CDR1 and CDR2: SGHTA and FQGNSA. The length of the CDR3 is 15 residues. CDR3 DNA sequence: TGTGCCAGCACCCGGGGGGTTAGCTCCTACAATGAGCAGTTCTTC. Its translation: CASTRGVSSYNEQFF.

This clone occurred a few times. The chain joins TRBV30 to TRBJ1-1, with D perhaps TRBD1 (5 bases). The V end lost 0 bases, the J end lost 4 bases, and 15 bases lay between the germline ends. This CDR3 is 15 amino acids long. Germline loops: CDR1 GTSNPN, CDR2 SVGIG (reference sequence). CDR3 coding DNA: TGTGCCTGGAGTGTACGGGGACCGGCGGGCACTGAAGCTTTCTTT. Its translation is CAWSVRGPAGTEAFF. The complete variable domain, with remaining parts taken from reference TRBV30 and TRBJ1-1, reads SQTIHQWPATLVQPVGSPLSLECTVEGTSNPNLYWYRQAAGRGLQLLFYSVGIGQISSEVPQNLSASRPQDRQFILSSKKLLLSDSGFYLCAWSVRGPAGTEAFFGQGTRLTVV.

V gene TRBV27 combines with J gene TRBJ2-7; D gene unclear. This CDR3 is built from 15 residues. CDR1 is MNHEY, CDR2 SMNVEV, per germline (reference sequence). V dropped 3 bases and J dropped 2 bases, with 14 bases sitting between them. CDR3 sequence reads: CASSFAAPYPYEQYF. The CDR3 DNA follows: TGTGCCAGCAGTTTTGCGGCACCCTACCCCTACGAGCAGTACTTC.

This sequence joins TRBV7-9 and TRBJ1-1; no clear D. The germline V and J ends were trimmed by 1 base and 4 bases, with 7 bases remaining between them. This CDR3 is 13 amino acids long. CDR1 is SEHNR and CDR2 is FQNEAQ in the germline V gene (reference sequence). The CDR3 DNA sequence: TGTGCCAGCAGCTTAGGGGGAGTCACTGAAGCTTTCTTT. The encoded protein is CASSLGGVTEAFF.

The gene calls are TRBV5-1 and TRBJ1-1, with D unclear. The CDR3 totals 14 residues. V lost 0 bases to trimming and J lost 0 bases, with 6 bases between them. Per the germline V gene, CDR1 is SGHRS and CDR2 is YFSETQ. The CDR3 bases are TGCGCCAGCAGCTTGGCCACCGTGAACACTGAAGCTTTCTTT. Encoded protein: CASSLATVNTEAFF.

The rearrangement uses TRBV5-8 and TRBJ2-5; 14 nucleotides agree with TRBD2. The J segment lost 5 bases and the V segment lost 4 bases, leaving 10 bases of the junction unmatched. From germline, CDR1 is SGHTS and CDR2 YDEGEE. The CDR3 totals 17 residues. The CDR3, as DNA: TGTGCCAGCAGCCCCGGGACTAGCGGGAGTCTTGCGGAGACCCAGTACTTC. Protein sequence: CASSPGTSGSLAETQYF.

The chain recombines TRBV2 with TRBJ1-5; D is perhaps TRBD1 (6 bases). Germline V gene data show CDR1 as SNHLY and CDR2 as FYNNEI. The V and J ends lost 6 bases and 9 bases respectively, with 12 bases between them. CDR3 length equals 12 residues. CDR3 amino acids: CASSQGGRPQHF. For the CDR3, the DNA is TGTGCCAGCAGCCAAGGGGGTCGGCCCCAGCATTTT. Full variable domain (remainder filled in from reference TRBV2 and TRBJ1-5): EPEVTQTPSHQVTQMGQEVILRCVPISNHLYFYWYRQILGQKVEFLVSFYNNEISEKSEIFDDQFSVERPDGSNFTLKIRSTKLEDSAMYFCASSQGGRPQHFGDGTRLSIL.

V and J are TRBV29-1 and TRBJ2-2; D perhaps matches TRBD1 (6 bases). The CDR3 sequence is 14 residues long. Germline V lookup: CDR1 SQVTM, CDR2 ANQGSEA. V dropped 4 bases and J dropped 1 base, with 10 bases sitting between them. The CDR3 DNA sequence: TGCAGCGTTGTGGGGACATTGAACACCGGGGAGCTGTTTTTT. Residues: CSVVGTLNTGELFF.

V gene TRBV11-2 combines with J gene TRBJ2-2; 9 positions agree with TRBD1. Germline-derived CDR1 and CDR2 are SGHAT and FQNNGV. This CDR3 contains 14 residues. J was trimmed by 7 bases and V by 4 bases; bases with no gene match: 4. The CDR3 sequence is CASSWDRVGGELFF. CDR3 DNA: TGTGCCAGCAGCTGGGACAGGGTCGGCGGGGAGCTGTTTTTT.

The chain couples TRBV10-2 to TRBJ1-6, with 8 bases aligning to TRBD1. V trimming: 2 bases; J trimming: 13 bases; junction bases outside the gene matches: 7. The CDR3 covers 14 residues. Germline lookup yields CDR1 WSHSY and CDR2 SAAADI. The CDR3 protein is CASSEQDRVGPLHF. CDR3 in DNA: TGCGCCAGCAGTGAGCAGGACAGGGTTGGGCCCCTCCACTTT.

CDR3 DNA sequence: TGTGCCAGCAGCTTCGCCGACAGGGGGTCCTACGAGCAGTACTTC. It codes for CASSFADRGSYEQYF. The chain links TRBV7-8 to TRBJ2-7; 9 bases agree with TRBD1. V lost 3 bases, J lost 1 base, and 4 bases stayed unmatched. Germline assignment: CDR1 SGHVS and CDR2 FQNEAQ. The CDR3 is 15 residues long.